This TCR beta chain was observed in a study of blood T cells in healthy people across ages. The CDR3 has 16 amino acids. A sample-barcoded 5' primer and a J-beta primer mix were used in a second PCR of about 6 to 12 cycles. Each cDNA molecule was tagged by a template-switch adaptor that had 12 random nucleotides. TCRdb recomputed calls from the 5' RACE reads with MiXCR, one row per CDR3 protein. The data hold some 1.5 million distinct CDR3 sequences, with approximately 39% observed a single time. This sequence originates from a young woman in good health. The sequencing sample was made of blood. The gene calls are TRBV12-1 and TRBJ2-1; the table's TRBD2 call for D was not verified on the DNA. TRBV12-1 constitutes a pseudogene. The CDR3 protein is CASSFERTRVRHEQFF. CDR3 sequence (DNA): TGTGCCAGCAGCTTTGAAAGGACTAGGGTTAGGCATGAGCAGTTCTTC.